Included here is one T cell receptor beta chain sequence, with context. The data were taken from a study of cytomegalovirus exposure and HLA in healthy donors. PCR primers comprised 60 Vbeta and 13 Jbeta primers. Clones were read by immunoSEQ multiplex PCR, and TCRdb kept only the in-frame ones, dropping some. The sample consists of 180,000 or so clones, under 9.5% of them appearing once. The ends lost 2 bases at V and 6 bases at J; junction bases unmatched: 5. There are 15 residues in the CDR3. Germline V gene sequence: CDR1 SGHNT, CDR2 YYREEE (reference sequence). The sample taken for sequencing was PBMCs. This clonotype was obtained from a woman aged 25 to 45 in good health and CMV-seropositive. The chain combines TRBV5-4 with TRBJ2-1; 10 nucleotides align to TRBD2. The CDR3: CASSLDLAGANEQFF. CDR3 DNA: TGTGCCAGCAGCTTAGACCTAGCGGGAGCCAATGAGCAGTTCTTC.